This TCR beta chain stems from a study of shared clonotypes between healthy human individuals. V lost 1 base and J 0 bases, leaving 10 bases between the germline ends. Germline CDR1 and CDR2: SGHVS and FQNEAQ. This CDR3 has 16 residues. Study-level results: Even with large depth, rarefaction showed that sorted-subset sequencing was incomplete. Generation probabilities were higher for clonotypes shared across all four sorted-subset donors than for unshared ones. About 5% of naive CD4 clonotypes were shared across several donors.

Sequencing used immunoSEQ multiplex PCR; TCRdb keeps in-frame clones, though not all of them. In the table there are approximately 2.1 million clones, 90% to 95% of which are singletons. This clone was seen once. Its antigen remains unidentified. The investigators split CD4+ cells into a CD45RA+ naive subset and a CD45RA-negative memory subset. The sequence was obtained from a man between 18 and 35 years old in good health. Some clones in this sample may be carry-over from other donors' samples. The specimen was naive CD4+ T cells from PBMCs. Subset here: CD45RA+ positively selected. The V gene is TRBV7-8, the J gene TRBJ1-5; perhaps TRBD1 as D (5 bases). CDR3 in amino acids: CASSLEGLSSNQPQHF. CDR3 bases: TGTGCCAGCAGCTTAGAGGGGCTCTCTAGCAATCAGCCCCAGCATTTT. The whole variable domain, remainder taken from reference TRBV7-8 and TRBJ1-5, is GAGVSQSPRYKVAKRGQDVALRCDPISGHVSLFWYQQALGQGPEFLTYFQNEAQLDKSGLPSDRFFAERPEGSVSTLKIQRTQQEDSAVYLCASSLEGLSSNQPQHFGDGTRLSIL.